This T cell receptor (beta chain) was identified in a study of early T cells in non-severe SARS-CoV-2 infection listed by TCRdb under 2021. General notes on the study: Because TCR sequencing relied on bulk RNA taken from unsorted whole blood, pairing of alpha and beta chains was not possible.

The study was a case-control design nested within a healthcare worker cohort in London, UK, with weekly nasopharyngeal swab PCR tests and blood sampling. Healthcare workers were recruited between 23 and 31 March 2020, during the week of the UK lockdown, and were followed weekly for up to roughly 15 weeks. About this clonotype: No antigen is known for it. No quality values exist for individual bases; no much larger clone is one base distant.

The germline V gene supplies CDR1 MNHEY and CDR2 SVGEGT. Unmatched junction bases come to 7, with V trimmed by 5 bases and J by 0 bases. Measured from the cysteine to the phenylalanine, the CDR3 is 16 residues long. Only CDR3 DNA is held: 48 bases, read in frame from base 1. The library was prepared using 5' RACE. The run used a NextSeq 500. Unique molecular identifiers were attached to individual cDNA molecules in the TCR library protocol so that sequencing error and PCR bias could be corrected. Both TCR alpha and beta chains were sequenced, and tight co-correlation was observed between alpha and beta sequence abundances in each sample. As for how the authors treated the data: V gene, J gene and CDR3 annotation of TCR sequences was performed with Decombinator V4. TCRs were defined as expanded if a significant change between any two time points was detected under a Poisson model with p below 0.0001. Abundances of TCRs were expressed as counts per million after normalisation to the total number of TCRs sequenced in each sample. MAIT TCRs were defined by TRAV1-2 paired with TRAJ12, TRAJ20 or TRAJ33, and iNKT TCRs by TRAV10 paired with TRAJ18. VDJdb, accessed 1 November 2021, was searched for CMV, EBV and SARS-CoV-2 annotated TCRs, excluding TCRs annotated for multiple antigens. TCRdb redid the processing of the public reads, applying fastp at Q25 and MiXCR, and retained in-frame beta chains. Each record represents a unique CDR3 protein, reported with the most common genes and DNA among its rows. The V and J calls were not made by the authors but by TCRdb's processing. This sample gives tens of thousands of distinct CDR3 sequences in total; roughly an eighth of them show up just once. The ten largest account for around 1.8% of the sample.

The full study reports these points: VDJdb matching was skewed toward anti-spike CD8 responses and likely underestimated virus-specific expansions, missing private and CD4 specificities.

Sequenced: whole blood. The source is an adult who was a healthcare worker with PCR-confirmed SARS-CoV-2 infection or an uninfected control (not recorded which). The V and J genes are TRBV6-2 or TRBV6-3 and TRBJ2-7, with 10 central nucleotides matching TRBD1. This receptor carries the CDR3 CASSRPGQGSSYEQYF. The DNA sequence reads TGTGCCAGCAGTCGCCCGGGACAGGGGAGCTCCTACGAGCAGTACTTC.